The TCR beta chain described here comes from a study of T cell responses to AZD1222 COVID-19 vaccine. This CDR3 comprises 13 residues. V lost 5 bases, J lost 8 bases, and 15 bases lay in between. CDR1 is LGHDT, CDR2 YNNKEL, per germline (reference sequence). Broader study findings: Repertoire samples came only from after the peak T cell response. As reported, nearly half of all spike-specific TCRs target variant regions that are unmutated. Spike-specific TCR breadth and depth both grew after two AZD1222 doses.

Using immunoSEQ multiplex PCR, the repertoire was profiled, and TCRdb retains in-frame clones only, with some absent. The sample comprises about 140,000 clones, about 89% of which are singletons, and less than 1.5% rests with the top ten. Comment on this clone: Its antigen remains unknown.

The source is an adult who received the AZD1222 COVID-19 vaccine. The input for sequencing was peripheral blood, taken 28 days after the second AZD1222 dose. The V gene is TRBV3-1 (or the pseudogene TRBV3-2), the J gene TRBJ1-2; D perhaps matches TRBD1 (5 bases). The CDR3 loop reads CASSSRQTLGYTF. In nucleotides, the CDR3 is TGTGCCAGCAGCTCGAGACAGACACTCGGCTACACCTTC.